This T cell receptor beta chain was identified during a study of T-cell reconstitution after alpha-beta-depleted transplantation in children. Broader study findings: Diversity of TCRbeta at day 60 was high in some patients, arising from surviving recipient T cells and thymic progenitors. As was reported, about two months after transplant, alpha-beta T cells came from several hundred expanded graft clones. Newly produced T cells mostly accounted for T-cell counts and diversity one year post-transplant.

The germline CDR1 and CDR2 sequences are SGHRS and YFSETQ. The CDR3 is made up of 14 amino acids. The V end was cut by 6 bases, the J end by 9 bases, with 19 bases between. Unique molecular identifiers were used in preparing the TCRbeta library. TCRdb reprocessed the PCR reads via MiXCR and lists one record per CDR3 protein. In the table there are approximately 200,000 distinct CDR3 sequences, about 6% of which are singletons. Ten or more counts support this clonotype. Its antigen is currently unknown. Here the sequenced sample was PBMCs, taken before TCRalphabeta/CD19-depleted stem cell transplant. The TCR was taken from a girl under three years old with combined immunodeficiency, due to receive a stem cell transplant. The chain has TRBV5-1 and TRBJ2-1; D may be TRBD1 (6 bases). The CDR3 region is CASTRGPGVSEQFF. In DNA form, the CDR3 reads TGCGCCAGCACAAGGGGTCCAGGGGTTTCTGAGCAGTTCTTC.